This T cell receptor (beta chain) was obtained from a study of shared clonotypes between healthy human individuals. This clone was detected only a few times. Other nucleotide sequences in the sample specify the same CDR3. Libraries were prepared by immunoSEQ multiplex PCR; TCRdb keeps only in-frame clonotypes and omits some of them. The sample lists some 2,500,000 clones; 80% to 95% were seen once. Germline loops: CDR1 SGHRS, CDR2 YFSETQ. The CDR3 contains 15 residues. The V end lost 0 bases, the J end lost 0 bases, and 6 bases lay between the germline ends. The J gene is TRBJ2-2, the V gene TRBV5-1; no clear D gene. Sequencing used naive CD4+ T cells from PBMCs. Subset denoted: CD45RA+ positively selected. The TCR sequence derives from a man between 18 and 35 years old in good health. Some clones in this sample may be carry-over from other donors' samples. CDR3 in amino acids: CASSLGGANTGELFF. The DNA for the CDR3 is TGCGCCAGCAGCTTGGGTGGAGCGAACACCGGGGAGCTGTTTTTT.